The entry below gives a single T cell receptor (beta chain) sequence along with its context. The antigen it binds to is not known. No base-level quality is on record; no much larger clone is a single base apart. Based on the germline V gene, the CDR1 and CDR2 sequences are SGDLS and YYNGEE. For this chain, trimming is 2 bases at the V end and 0 bases at the J end, and the number of junction bases without a gene match is 2. From the cysteine up to the phenylalanine, the CDR3 has a length of 15 residues. This entry keeps only the CDR3 DNA: 45 bases, framed from base 1. The High Capacity cDNA Reverse Transcription Kit was used to reverse transcribe all of the isolated RNA, meaning that expressed TCRB transcripts were what got sequenced. Naive, central memory and regulatory T cell samples underwent deep immunoSEQ sequencing, averaging roughly 3.3 million total reads per sample. After sorted cells were lysed in RLT buffer, RNA was extracted with DNase-treated RNeasy Micro or Mini kits, with the choice depending on cell number. To prevent cross-contamination, every cell subset was processed on its own, while patient and healthy donor samples were processed together. The immunoSEQ multiplex PCR was used to amplify TCRB sequences from cDNA, generating 87-bp fragments that spanned the CDR3 region. Amplicons were sequenced on the Illumina HiSeq platform. The authors processed their data as follows. Synthetic template baselines were used to correct PCR bias computationally, reads within Hamming distance 2 were collapsed together, and singletons that could not be merged were discarded. Reads were aligned to IMGT to assign V, D and J genes, CDR3 length, and insertions or deletions at six rearrangement sites. Within each subset, clonotype counts were normalized to sorted cell number, and only after that were true diversity and Gini coefficients computed with the tcR R package. The overlap coefficient, calculated on TCRB nucleotide sequences, was used to quantify repertoire sharing. Out-of-frame TCRB sequences from naive cells were analyzed to stand in for the pre-selection repertoire. This is the immuneACCESS table as TCRdb keeps it, with only in-frame sequences that have V and J called. A part of the clones is gone; compared with another copy, unresolved V genes explain less than half, and the rest is unexplained. That table gives V, J and clone size, and the DNA gave D and trimming. This sample comprises roughly 230,000 clones, approximately 11% of them detected only once. The ten biggest clones cover about 0.018% of the sample.

The sample originates from a study of beta chain features in type 1 diabetes (dated by TCRdb to the late 2010s). Study-level background: Mean age, gender distribution, total cell number and subset yield were not different between patients and healthy donors. A total of 85 million to 140 million sorted cells were examined across all samples, and a strong correlation was observed between cell number per subset and RNA yield. The study compared the TCRB repertoires of sorted circulating CD4+ T cell subsets in recently diagnosed type 1 diabetes patients with those in matched healthy donors. Whereas all 30 or so donors provided naive and central memory subsets, regulatory and stem cell-like memory subsets were isolated from just 8 patients and roughly eight healthy donors. The study at large found these results: HLA sub-analyses involved small numbers of individuals, so any influence of HLA type on TCRB rearrangement remained unresolved. Shorter templates might be favored by PCR, yet because patient and control samples were amplified and corrected together, any such skew would affect both groups equally. A moderate but significant shortening of TCRB CDR3 length was observed in type 1 diabetes patients in all four CD4+ subsets. The naive, central memory and regulatory TCRB repertoires appeared to resemble one another more closely among patients than among healthy donors. Patients with type 1 diabetes made fewer insertions and deleted more nucleotides at VDJ recombination sites, implying thymic rearrangement abnormalities. Because cDNA was sequenced instead of genomic DNA, highly expressing activated cells could be over-represented, though the groups showed no difference in activation or CD3 levels.

From each donor, a single peripheral blood sample of 100 to 150 mL on average was drawn into heparinised tubes. A BD FACSAria II and a panel including CD45RO, CCR7, CD25, CD127, CD95 and CD27 were used to sort naive, central memory, regulatory and stem cell-like memory CD4+ T cells. A purity above 95% was achieved for all sorted populations. PBMCs were isolated immediately by Lymphoprep density gradient centrifugation and stained directly without culture. To minimize batch effects, samples were stained and sorted in pairs, one healthy donor with one patient per experiment. This receptor was obtained from a man younger than 40 with type 1 diabetes. The chain was built from TRBV9 and TRBJ2-3; 8 bases in between match TRBD1. Material: naive CD4+ T cells from blood. The cell subset or site label here, explained by the study, means: true naive CD4+ T cells. The DNA reads TGTGCCAGCAGCGTCGACAGGGGAAGCACAGATACGCAGTATTTT. Translated, it gives CASSVDRGSTDTQYF.